Shown below are 30 T cell receptor beta chains from a single sample sequenced in a study of blood T cell repertoires in COVID-19. The method was immunoSEQ multiplex PCR; TCRdb's version includes in-frame clones alone and lacks a portion of them. This sample carries 35,000 to 45,000 clones, roughly 68% of them seen once, and the ten largest clones take roughly 61%. Material for sequencing was peripheral blood. The receptors originated from a man older than 75 with acute or convalescent COVID-19.

The chain links TRBV28 to TRBJ2-1; TRBD1 might be the D (5 bases). Germline V gene lookup returns CDR1 MDHEN and CDR2 SYDVKM. This CDR3 has 14 residues. The germline V and J ends were trimmed by 9 bases and 2 bases, with 14 bases remaining between them. The CDR3 reads CASKQTVPYNEQFF. The CDR3 bases are TGTGCCAGTAAACAGACAGTTCCCTACAATGAGCAGTTCTTC.

The chain carries TRBV15 and TRBJ2-1, with TRBD2 matching over 15 bases. The CDR3 sequence is 16 residues long. After removal of 5 bases from V and 8 bases from J, the junction contained 7 bases not matched to a gene. The V gene's germline CDR1 is LNHNV and CDR2 YYDKDF (reference sequence). The CDR3 DNA follows: TGTGCCACCAGCCGACGGACTAGCGGGAGGGGCGATGAGCAGTTCTTC. This sequence encodes CATSRRTSGRGDEQFF.

This chain joins TRBV21-1 and TRBJ2-6; the table's D call, TRBD2, was not checked against the DNA. TRBV21-1 corresponds to a pseudogene. This CDR3 has 14 amino acids. The CDR3 coding sequence is TGTGCCAGCAGCAAAGATCGGCTAGGCAACGTCCTGACTTTC. It specifies CASSKDRLGNVLTF.

The chain recombines TRBV29-1 with TRBJ2-7; 9 positions agree with TRBD1. The length of the CDR3 is 13 residues. CDR1 and CDR2 from the germline V gene are SQVTM and ANQGSEA. Trimming at V came to 7 bases and at J to 2 bases, leaving 6 bases not matched to a gene. CDR3 coding DNA: TGCAGCGGTATGACAGGGGGAACCTACGAGCAGTACTTC. Amino acids: CSGMTGGTYEQYF.

Only one count was recorded for this clone. The DNA for the CDR3 is TGTGCCAGCAGCCGGAGATCAACTAATGAAAAACTGTTTTTT. This encodes CASSRRSTNEKLFF. The chain employs TRBV3-1 (or the pseudogene TRBV3-2) and TRBJ1-4; unclear D gene. Trimming stripped 4 bases from V and 0 bases from J, with 6 bases between. The CDR3 spans 14 residues. Germline CDR1 LGHDT, CDR2 YNNKEL (reference sequence).

This clone was detected a few times. The genes are TRBV7-6 and TRBJ2-1; 11 positions agree with TRBD2. CDR1 and CDR2 (germline): SGHVS, FNYEAQ. CDR3 length: 16 residues. Unmatched junction bases numbered 8, after V lost 3 bases and J lost 7 bases. CDR3 nucleotide sequence: TGTGCCAGCAGCTTTTTAGCGGGAGGGCCCTCGAATGAGCAGTTCTTC. Translating it yields CASSFLAGGPSNEQFF.

This chain uses TRBV6-1 with TRBJ1-5; 9 nucleotides line up with TRBD1. In germline, CDR1 is MNHNS, CDR2 SASEGT. V trimming: 3 bases; J trimming: 3 bases; junction bases outside the gene matches: 6. This CDR3 comprises 16 residues. The CDR3 protein is CASSDSGTGNNQPQHF. CDR3 sequence (DNA): TGTGCCAGCAGTGATTCGGGGACAGGGAACAATCAGCCCCAGCATTTT.

This clone was detected only once. The J gene is TRBJ2-1, the V gene TRBV7-3; 9 bases match TRBD2. Looked up from germline, CDR1 is SGHTA and CDR2 is FQGTGA. Trimming at V came to 4 bases and at J to 4 bases, leaving 5 bases not matched to a gene. CDR3 length: 15 amino acids. The CDR3 nucleotides read TGTGCCAGCAGCTGGGGGACTAGCACTTACAATGAGCAGTTCTTC. It is translated as CASSWGTSTYNEQFF.

J is TRBJ2-1 and V is TRBV27; 8 bases are shared with TRBD2. The V gene end was trimmed by 5 bases and the J gene end by 0 bases; junction bases not matched to a gene: 0. CDR3 length equals 14 residues. Germline V gives CDR1 MNHEY, CDR2 SMNVEV (reference sequence). CDR3 coding DNA: TGTGCCAGCAGTCTAGCGGGCTCCTACAATGAGCAGTTCTTC. Translated: CASSLAGSYNEQFF.

The V and J genes are TRBV7-8 and TRBJ2-7, with 8 bases lining up with TRBD1. The CDR3 loop spans 14 amino acids. Germline lookup yields CDR1 SGHVS and CDR2 FQNEAQ. After removal of 1 base from V and 9 bases from J, the junction contained 8 bases not matched to a gene. The DNA for the CDR3 is TGTGCCAGCAGCTTAGTCTCCGGAGACAGGGGGCAGTACTTC. This translates into CASSLVSGDRGQYF.

J is TRBJ2-3 and V is TRBV5-4; 9 bases agree with TRBD2. This CDR3 is 15 amino acids long. Germline V gene sequence: CDR1 SGHNT, CDR2 YYREEE (reference sequence). With V trimmed by 4 bases and J by 2 bases, 5 bases remained unmatched. CDR3 amino acids: CASSAGGGFTDTQYF. CDR3 nucleotides: TGTGCCAGCAGCGCGGGGGGGGGCTTCACAGATACGCAGTATTTT.

In this sample, this clone turned up once. The rearrangement joins TRBV9 to TRBJ2-3; the match to TRBD2 covers 10 bases. The CDR3 contains 16 residues. The ends lost 4 bases at V and 2 bases at J; junction bases unmatched: 7. CDR1 is SGDLS and CDR2 is YYNGEE in the germline V gene. CDR3 sequence (DNA): TGTGCCAGCAGCCTAGCGGGAGACGGGCTCACAGATACGCAGTATTTT. Encoded protein: CASSLAGDGLTDTQYF.

This clone occurred a few times. This sequence joins TRBV28 and TRBJ1-2; D is unclear. CDR3 length equals 11 residues. CDR1 MDHEN and CDR2 SYDVKM come from the germline V gene. V was trimmed by 8 bases and J by 8 bases, leaving 12 bases between them. The CDR3 region is CASSSARGYTF. The CDR3 coding sequence is TGTGCCAGCTCGAGCGCGCGGGGCTACACCTTC.

J is TRBJ1-1 and V is TRBV28, with 11 positions matching TRBD1. From germline, CDR1 is MDHEN and CDR2 SYDVKM. V lost 2 bases and J lost 4; bases outside the gene matches: 6. This CDR3 has 16 residues. CDR3 DNA sequence: TGTGCCAGCAGTTTAGGGGGACAGGGGGGACCCACTGAAGCTTTCTTT. This codes for CASSLGGQGGPTEAFF. Filled out from reference TRBV28 and TRBJ1-1, the complete variable domain reads DVKVTQSSRYLVKRTGEKVFLECVQDMDHENMFWYRQDPGLGLRLIYFSYDVKMKEKGDIPEGYSVSREKKERFSLILESASTNQTSMYLCASSLGGQGGPTEAFFGQGTRLTVV.

CDR3 protein: CASSLAATRIYEQYF. DNA of the CDR3: TGTGCCAGCAGCTTGGCTGCTACCAGGATCTACGAGCAGTACTTC. The chain is built from TRBV5-6 and TRBJ2-7, with D hard to call. Germline-derived CDR1 and CDR2 are SGHDT and YYEEEE. This CDR3 has 15 amino acids. V lost 0 bases and J lost 3, with 13 bases in between.

This clone has a single count. The chain couples TRBV4-2 to TRBJ2-3, with 8 bases matching TRBD1. The CDR3 has 17 amino acids. The trim removed 3 bases at V and 4 bases at J, leaving 12 bases unmatched. The germline gives CDR1 LGHNA, CDR2 YNFKEQ. CDR3 DNA sequence: TGTGCCAGCAGCCAGGCCCAGCAGGGGGCCGGGGCAGATACGCAGTATTTT. Translated: CASSQAQQGAGADTQYF.

The genes are TRBV5-1 and TRBJ2-7; possibly TRBD1 for D (5 bases). This CDR3 has 16 residues. Germline CDR1 reads SGHRS; CDR2 reads YFSETQ. V was trimmed by 3 bases and J by 8 bases, leaving 24 bases between them. The CDR3: CASSSGADSESWKQYF. CDR3 bases: TGCGCCAGCAGCTCTGGGGCCGACAGCGAGTCTTGGAAGCAGTACTTC.

Only one count was recorded for this clone. The V and J genes are TRBV24-1 and TRBJ2-3; TRBD1 agrees at 8 bases. Germline V gene data show CDR1 as KGHDR and CDR2 as SFDVKD. The CDR3 sequence is 15 residues long. Trimming cost V 9 bases and J 1 base; bases outside gene matches: 8. CDR3 region: CATSAGGTGTDTQYF. The CDR3 DNA follows: TGTGCCACCTCCGCAGGGGGCACCGGCACAGATACGCAGTATTTT.

Regarding this clone: The same CDR3 is also encoded by other DNA sequences in this sample. The chain combines TRBV24-1 with TRBJ2-3; D ambiguous. This CDR3 contains 13 residues. The germline gives CDR1 KGHDR, CDR2 SFDVKD. V was shortened by 5 bases and J by 0 bases, with 5 bases between the two germline ends. DNA for the CDR3: TGTGCCACCAGTGGCGGAAGCACAGATACGCAGTATTTT. The encoded protein is CATSGGSTDTQYF.

V is TRBV6-5 and J is TRBJ2-3; 8 bases fit TRBD2. This CDR3 spans 15 amino acids. Unmatched junction bases numbered 5, after V lost 3 bases and J lost 3 bases. From germline, CDR1 is MNHEY and CDR2 SVGAGI. The CDR3: CASSYKGLETDTQYF. Written as DNA, the CDR3 is TGTGCCAGCAGTTATAAGGGACTAGAGACAGATACGCAGTATTTT.

This sequence joins TRBV7-7 and TRBJ2-5; no reliable D call. The CDR3 runs to 13 residues. Between the trimmed V and J ends, which lost 2 bases and 1 base, there was a span of 5 bases. CDR1 and CDR2 from the germline V gene are SSHAT and FNYEAQ (reference sequence). CDR3 region: CASSLNFQETQYF. DNA of the CDR3: TGTGCCAGCAGCTTAAACTTCCAAGAGACCCAGTACTTC. Using reference TRBV7-7 and TRBJ2-5 for the parts outside the CDR3, the full variable domain is GAGVSQSPRYKVTKRGQDVTLRCDPISSHATLYWYQQALGQGPEFLTYFNYEAQPDKSGLPSDRFSAERPEGSISTLTIQRTEQRDSAMYRCASSLNFQETQYFGPGTRLLVL.

The V gene is TRBV7-8, the J gene TRBJ2-7; TRBD2 matches 7 bases. V shed 5 bases and J 6 bases; nucleotides not matched to a gene: 7. This CDR3 comprises 13 residues. CDR1 is SGHVS, CDR2 FQNEAQ, per germline. CDR3 in DNA: TGTGCCAGCAGCGGTTATCCGGGGGGCGAGCAGTACTTC. Protein: CASSGYPGGEQYF.

In this sample, this clone turned up many times. The chain joins TRBV7-9 to TRBJ1-4; 7 bases map to TRBD1. The CDR3 sequence is 14 residues long. CDR1 and CDR2 (germline): SEHNR, FQNEAQ (reference sequence). V shed 4 bases, J shed 7 bases, and the junction held 6 bases outside the gene matches. The CDR3 is CASSSDRVGEKLFF. In nucleotides, the CDR3 is TGTGCCAGCAGCTCCGACAGGGTGGGTGAAAAACTGTTTTTT.

The chain joins TRBV7-9 to TRBJ2-3, with D possibly TRBD1 on 6 matching bases. The germline V gene has CDR1 SEHNR and CDR2 FQNEAQ (reference sequence). Trimming stripped 4 bases from V and 7 bases from J, with 18 bases between. CDR3 length equals 15 residues. The CDR3 region is CASSSTGKLMNTQYF. The CDR3 nucleotides read TGTGCCAGCAGCTCTACAGGGAAGTTGATGAATACGCAGTATTTT.

The chain uses TRBV9 and TRBJ2-6; D uncertain. The germline gives CDR1 SGDLS, CDR2 YYNGEE. The ends were cut back, 1 base at V and 4 bases at J, with 3 bases in the middle. This CDR3 region has 13 residues. CDR3 in amino acids: CASSVQGANVLTF. CDR3 nucleotides: TGTGCCAGCAGCGTACAAGGGGCCAACGTCCTGACTTTC.

This chain uses TRBV5-1 with TRBJ2-7; D gene uncertain. The ends were cut back, 0 bases at V and 1 base at J, with 11 bases in the middle. The CDR3 runs 15 residues. Germline V gives CDR1 SGHRS, CDR2 YFSETQ. CDR3 sequence: CASSLGPGPSYEQYF. CDR3 sequence (DNA): TGCGCCAGCAGCTTGGGACCGGGTCCTTCCTACGAGCAGTACTTC. Full variable domain (remainder filled in from reference TRBV5-1 and TRBJ2-7): KAGVTQTPRYLIKTRGQQVTLSCSPISGHRSVSWYQQTPGQGLQFLFEYFSETQRNKGNFPGRFSGRQFSNSRSEMNVSTLELGDSALYLCASSLGPGPSYEQYFGPGTRLTVT.

This clone came up a few times. This chain joins TRBV28 and TRBJ2-2; TRBD2 agrees at 8 bases. Germline V gene data show CDR1 as MDHEN and CDR2 as SYDVKM. The CDR3 length is 17 residues. Germline trimming cut 3 bases from V and 3 bases from J; bases unmatched to any gene: 9. The CDR3, as DNA: TGTGCCAGCAGTTTCACGGCGGGGGGCTGGGACACCGGGGAGCTGTTTTTT. As protein: CASSFTAGGWDTGELFF.

The chain uses TRBV19 and TRBJ2-1; TRBD2 matches 8 bases. The length of the CDR3 is 15 residues. Unmatched junction bases numbered 11, after V lost 4 bases and J lost 9 bases. Germline assignment: CDR1 LNHDA and CDR2 SQIVND (reference sequence). CDR3 residues: CASSTGTRVRREQFF. The CDR3 coding sequence is TGTGCCAGTAGTACCGGGACTAGAGTGAGGCGTGAGCAGTTCTTC.

This chain connects TRBV11-2 to TRBJ2-7, with a tentative D call TRBD2 (6 bases). Germline assignment: CDR1 SGHAT and CDR2 FQNNGV. V lost 3 bases, J lost 2 bases, and 17 bases lay in between. CDR3 size: 16 residues. CDR3: CASSFSTGLITYEQYF. CDR3 in DNA: TGTGCCAGCAGCTTTTCAACAGGACTAATAACCTACGAGCAGTACTTC.

CDR3 bases: TGTGCCAGCAGTACTAACGTAGCGGGCTACGAGCAGTACTTC. Its protein is CASSTNVAGYEQYF. This chain joins TRBV6-2 or TRBV6-3 and TRBJ2-7, with TRBD2 matching 7 bases. Germline values: CDR1 MNHEY, CDR2 SVGEGT. There are 14 residues in the CDR3. The trim removed 5 bases at V and 3 bases at J, leaving 7 bases unmatched.